This is a list of T cell receptor beta chains from one sample in a study of blood T cells in healthy people across ages. MiXCR was run by TCRdb on the 5' RACE reads, yielding one entry per CDR3 protein. The sample includes 1.5 million to 2 million distinct CDR3 sequences, more than 35% of them seen just once. The source material was blood. These TCRs come from a human donor in good health. The CDR3 runs from the conserved cysteine through the conserved F or W. The D gene is left open where the match is weak. For some rows the clone size is stated as once, few or many, or as a class when expanded; others skip it.

many	TRBJ2-4	.	14	TRBV6-5	CASRPRGAKNIQYF	TGTGCCAGCAGGCCAAGGGGAGCCAAAAACATTCAGTACTTC
few	TRBJ2-4	.	12	TRBV10-3	CAISELPDQQYF	TGTGCCATCAGTGAGTTGCCAGACCAGCAGTACTTC
few	TRBJ1-5	.	16	TRBV19	CASSISREGGNQPQHF	TGTGCCAGTAGTATTAGCCGGGAGGGGGGCAATCAGCCCCAGCATTTT
many	TRBJ2-4	.	12	TRBV3-1	CASSHEQNIQYF	TGTGCCAGCAGCCACGAACAAAACATTCAGTACTTC
.	TRBJ2-5	TRBD2	15	TRBV20-1	CSVPRTSRAWETQYF	TGCAGTGTCCCAAGGACTAGCCGGGCTTGGGAGACCCAGTACTTC
.	TRBJ1-5	TRBD1	15	TRBV4-3	CASSLWTGSGQPQHF	TGCGCCAGCAGCCTCTGGACAGGGTCAGGACAGCCCCAGCATTTT
.	TRBJ1-1	TRBD1	13	TRBV4-3	CASKRQGSTEAFF	TGCGCCAGCAAAAGACAGGGGAGCACTGAAGCTTTCTTT
.	TRBJ1-1	.	12	TRBV30	CACGRTRTEAFF	TGTGCCTGCGGACGTACCCGCACTGAAGCTTTCTTT
.	TRBJ2-1	TRBD1	11	TRBV29-1	CSVETGGRQFF	TGCAGCGTTGAGACAGGGGGCCGGCAGTTCTTC
few	TRBJ1-5	.	16	TRBV6-2/TRBV6-3	CASSNEAIGLGQPQHF	TGTGCCAGCAGCAACGAAGCTATAGGGCTCGGGCAGCCCCAGCATTTT
.	TRBJ1-2	.	12	TRBV30	CAWSLDGYGYTF	TGTGCCTGGAGTCTGGACGGCTATGGCTACACCTTC
.	TRBJ2-1	.	15	TRBV12-3/TRBV12-4	CASSTQGPAYNEQFF	TGTGCCAGCAGTACCCAGGGCCCTGCCTACAATGAGCAGTTCTTC
few	TRBJ2-1	.	12	TRBV10-3	CAISEWTDEQFF	TGTGCCATCAGTGAGTGGACCGACGAGCAGTTCTTC
few	TRBJ2-3	.	16	TRBV7-2	CASSLGSLPSTDTQYF	TGTGCCAGCAGCTTAGGGAGCCTCCCGAGCACAGATACGCAGTATTTT
.	TRBJ2-1	TRBD2	14	TRBV12-3/TRBV12-4	CASSSGLAGTEQFF	TGTGCCAGCAGCTCGGGACTAGCGGGGACTGAGCAGTTCTTC
few	TRBJ2-7	TRBD2	17	TRBV29-1	CSVEDRGKGGGPYEQYF	TGCAGCGTTGAAGATCGAGGGAAGGGCGGGGGGCCCTACGAGCAGTACTTC
.	TRBJ2-4	.	14	TRBV11-3	CASSQRTEQDIQYF	TGTGCCAGCAGCCAAAGGACAGAGCAGGACATTCAGTACTTC
few	TRBJ1-2	.	13	TRBV12-3/TRBV12-4	CASSAQGGYGYTF	TGTGCCAGCAGCGCTCAGGGCGGCTATGGCTACACCTTC
few	TRBJ2-7	.	12	TRBV20-1	CSASIQTYEQYF	TGCAGTGCTAGCATCCAGACATACGAGCAGTACTTC
few	TRBJ2-1	.	13	TRBV6-2/TRBV6-3	CASTMRGGNEQFF	TGTGCCAGCACCATGAGGGGGGGCAATGAGCAGTTCTTC
.	TRBJ2-5	TRBD2	15	TRBV28	CASNSGGGWQETQYF	TGTGCCAGCAATTCCGGGGGGGGTTGGCAAGAGACCCAGTACTTC
few	TRBJ2-1	.	12	TRBV4-1	CASSHPNNEQFF	TGCGCCAGCAGCCACCCGAACAATGAGCAGTTCTTC
.	TRBJ1-1	.	17	TRBV21-1	CASTNLPPGQGSTEAFF	TGTGCCAGCACCAATCTCCCCCCTGGACAGGGATCCACTGAAGCTTTCTTT
.	TRBJ1-5	TRBD1	16	TRBV7-2	CASSPQGMYSNQPQHF	TGTGCCAGCAGCCCACAGGGGATGTATAGCAATCAGCCCCAGCATTTT
.	TRBJ1-5	.	15	TRBV5-5	CASSLYGGVRQPQHF	TGTGCCAGCAGCTTGTATGGAGGGGTCCGTCAGCCCCAGCATTTT
.	TRBJ2-5	.	13	TRBV7-7	CASSFDALETQYF	TGTGCCAGCAGCTTCGACGCCCTAGAGACCCAGTACTTC
.	TRBJ1-2	TRBD1	14	TRBV11-2	CASRNTGGNYGYTF	TGTGCCAGCAGGAATACAGGGGGAAACTATGGCTACACCTTC